The T cell receptor (beta chain) under discussion was sequenced for a study of blood T cells in healthy people across ages. Study-wide points: Naive and antigen-experienced cells were not separated, limiting conclusive comparison. Significant beta diversity loss was already apparent by age approximately 38, declining roughly linearly.

For the second PCR, which ran for about 7 to 11 cycles, a sample-barcoded 5' primer and a J-beta primer mix were used. TCRdb passed the 5' RACE reads through MiXCR, listing each CDR3 protein once. The sample lists 1.5 million to 2 million distinct CDR3 sequences, 28% occurring once. There are a few counts of this clonotype. Its matching antigen is unknown. The V gene lost 0 bases and the J gene lost 13 bases, with 14 bases spanning the gap. The V gene's germline CDR1 is SGHRS and CDR2 YFSETQ. The CDR3 consists of 14 residues. The source of this sequence is a young woman in good health. The chain employs TRBV5-1 and TRBJ2-6; D may be TRBD1 (5 bases). The sample comprised blood. CDR3 sequence reads: CASSLDTRVSVLTF. CDR3 DNA sequence: TGCGCCAGCAGCTTGGATACCAGGGTATCGGTCCTGACTTTC.